One TCR beta chain is described in this entry. Its cognate antigen is unknown. This entry is derived from a study of post-analysis software for immune sequencing data. For the study at large: Some patients lacked subtype; others had relapsing-remitting, secondary progressive or progressive-relapsing disease. Regarding the study as a whole: With TRBV5-6, TRBV5-1 and TRBV20-1 included, about five TRBV segments were more frequent in patients than in controls.

Built from TCR beta cDNA, the libraries had unique molecular identifiers in them. The authors obtained roughly 550,000 cDNA molecules from roughly 1 to 10 million T cells. TCRdb reanalysed the PCR reads using MiXCR and keeps one entry per CDR3 protein. The sample records under 650,000 distinct CDR3 sequences, around 40% being singletons. CDR3 size: 13 residues. Trimming pared 3 bases from V and 7 bases from J, leaving 10 bases between. This rearrangement joins TRBV12-3 or TRBV12-4 to TRBJ2-1; possibly TRBD1 for D (6 bases). Sequenced: blood. The origin of this receptor is a girl aged 10 to 17 with multiple sclerosis. Written as DNA, the CDR3 is TGTGCCAGCAGTTTTACCGGACAGAATGAGCAGTTCTTC. Its translation: CASSFTGQNEQFF.